This T cell receptor beta chain stems from a study of shared clonotypes between healthy human individuals. Some clones are missing from TCRdb's copy, which holds only in-frame ones; the method was immunoSEQ multiplex PCR. Counted here are approximately 2.5 million clones, 90% to 95% occurring once; the ten biggest clones make up roughly 0.39%. CDR1 and CDR2 from the germline V gene are GTSNPN and SVGIG (reference sequence). CDR3 size: 14 residues. V dropped 3 bases and J dropped 5; count of bases not matched to a gene: 3. Note on this clone: Its antigen remains unknown.

The study drew its donors from healthy HIV-negative adults without recent acute infections or vaccinations. Study observations and caveats: Sharing across four donors was highest in naive CD4 (roughly 5%) and lowest in memory CD8 (approximately 0.4%).

This TCR derives from a man aged 18 to 30 in good health. Some clones in this sample may be carry-over from other donors' samples. The rearrangement joins TRBV30 to TRBJ2-3; TRBD2 agrees at 12 bases. The sequencing input was naive CD4+ T cells from PBMCs. Regarding subset: CD45RA+ positively selected. CDR3 protein: CAWRLAGGGDTQYF. DNA for the CDR3: TGTGCCTGGAGACTAGCGGGAGGAGGAGATACGCAGTATTTT. Using reference TRBV30 and TRBJ2-3 for the parts outside the CDR3, the full variable domain is SQTIHQWPATLVQPVGSPLSLECTVEGTSNPNLYWYRQAAGRGLQLLFYSVGIGQISSEVPQNLSASRPQDRQFILSSKKLLLSDSGFYLCAWRLAGGGDTQYFGPGTRLTVL.